The 18 T cell receptor beta chains listed next were all sequenced from one sample in a study of T cells in Graves' hyperthyroidism and ophthalmopathy. What was amplified from RNA transcripts were TCR beta CDR3 regions. An initial round of RT-PCR targeting the TCR CDR3 relied on the HTBI primer set. TCRdb passed the multiplex PCR reads through MiXCR, listing each CDR3 protein once. The top ten hold roughly 71% of the sample, which has 150,000 or so distinct CDR3 sequences, approximately 24% seen once. Sequenced: blood. All receptors come from a woman aged 45-65 years with Graves' hyperthyroidism that later progressed to Graves' ophthalmopathy.

This clonotype was detected ten times or more. This rearrangement joins TRBV5-1 to TRBJ1-1, with a possible D match to TRBD1 (6 bases). Trimming stripped 4 bases from V and 4 bases from J, with 20 bases between. The CDR3 spans 16 residues. CDR1 and CDR2 (germline): SGHRS, YFSETQ. The CDR3 DNA reads TGCGCCAGCAGCATCGGACAGCAACTCTTGGCCACTGAAGCTTTCTTT. The encoded protein is CASSIGQQLLATEAFF.

This chain links TRBV6-2 or TRBV6-3 with TRBJ1-5; D uncertain. The ends were cut back, 5 bases at V and 5 bases at J, with 10 bases in the middle. The CDR3 has 13 amino acids. The V gene's germline CDR1 is MNHEY and CDR2 SVGEGT. CDR3 residues: CASSAKNYQPQHF. CDR3 nucleotide sequence: TGTGCCAGCAGTGCGAAAAATTATCAGCCCCAGCATTTT.

The sample holds a few counts of this clonotype. The J gene is TRBJ1-1, the V gene TRBV7-9, with D possibly matching TRBD1 (6 bases). CDR1 SEHNR and CDR2 FQNEAQ come from the germline V gene (reference sequence). The CDR3 is 15 residues long. Trimming left V 4 bases short and J 6 bases short, with 18 bases between. In nucleotides, the CDR3 is TGTGCCAGCAGCTCAAACACACAGGGTTTCGCTGAAGCTTTCTTT. Its protein is CASSSNTQGFAEAFF.

J is TRBJ1-5 and V is TRBV28; TRBD1 is a possible D gene (6 bases). Trimming removed 3 bases from V and 1 base from J, with 22 bases in between. CDR1 and CDR2 from the germline V gene are MDHEN and SYDVKM. The CDR3 extends over 19 amino acids. The CDR3 loop reads CASSFFGGGRTSSNQPQHF. The CDR3 nucleotides read TGTGCCAGCAGTTTTTTTGGGGGGGGCCGTACCTCAAGCAATCAGCCCCAGCATTTT.

Ten or more counts support this clonotype. The chain is built from TRBV14 and TRBJ2-1; D unresolved. The CDR3 spans 18 residues. V gave up 1 base and J gave up 2 bases, with 18 bases separating them. CDR1 is SGHDN, CDR2 FVKESK, per germline. The CDR3 reads CASSQVQTFSITYNEQFF. In DNA form, the CDR3 reads TGTGCCAGCAGCCAAGTTCAGACCTTCTCGATTACCTACAATGAGCAGTTCTTC.

V gene TRBV4-1 combines with J gene TRBJ1-5; no firm D call. Germline V CDR1 and CDR2: MGHRA, YSYEKL. V lost 0 bases to trimming and J lost 6 bases, with 9 bases between them. CDR3 length equals 14 residues. CDR3 DNA sequence: TGCGCCAGCAGCCAAGAACCCCTTAGTCAGCCCCAGCATTTT. It specifies CASSQEPLSQPQHF.

Many counts were recorded for this clonotype. The chain is built from TRBV5-1 and TRBJ2-1, with TRBD2 matching 11 bases. This CDR3 contains 18 residues. Trimming at V came to 2 bases and at J to 6 bases, leaving 13 bases not matched to a gene. The germline CDR1 and CDR2 sequences are SGHRS and YFSETQ. CDR3 residues: CASSFLAGGGVGGNEQFF. CDR3 bases: TGCGCCAGCAGCTTTCTAGCGGGAGGAGGAGTGGGCGGCAATGAGCAGTTCTTC.

This clonotype was detected ten times or more. This chain uses TRBV12-3 or TRBV12-4 with TRBJ2-3; no reliable D call. Trimming pared 8 bases from V and 0 bases from J, leaving 15 bases between. This CDR3 comprises 15 residues. DNA for the CDR3: TGTGCCAGCCGGAGAAACGATCCGAGCACAGATACGCAGTATTTT. This encodes CASRRNDPSTDTQYF.

The sample holds many counts of this clonotype. V is TRBV20-1 and J is TRBJ2-3, with D unclear. The CDR3 runs to 13 residues. V was pared by 6 bases and J by 0 bases, with 10 bases between. Germline V gene lookup returns CDR1 DFQATT and CDR2 SNEGSKA (reference sequence). The CDR3: CSAPRASTDTQYF. Written as DNA, the CDR3 is TGCAGTGCCCCTAGAGCTAGCACAGATACGCAGTATTTT.

The rearrangement links TRBV3-1 to TRBJ2-1, with TRBD2 matching over 9 bases. The CDR3 contains 18 residues. After removal of 9 bases from V and 9 bases from J, the junction contained 24 bases not matched to a gene. Germline CDR1 reads LGHDT; CDR2 reads YNNKEL (reference sequence). In DNA, the CDR3 is TGTGCCAGGGGGGGAAATGGGGCGGGAGGGGAGTACAAGCCTGAGCAGTTCTTC. This sequence encodes CARGGNGAGGEYKPEQFF.

This clonotype was counted only a few times. The J gene is TRBJ2-7, the V gene TRBV20-1; possibly TRBD2 for D (6 bases). Germline values: CDR1 DFQATT, CDR2 SNEGSKA (reference sequence). The CDR3 is made up of 15 amino acids. V shed 3 bases and J shed 3 bases, with 18 bases lying between them. CDR3 in amino acids: CSASRESLFGYEQYF. The CDR3 coding sequence is TGCAGTGCTAGTCGGGAGTCCCTTTTTGGCTACGAGCAGTACTTC.

The V call is TRBV28, the J call TRBJ2-4; D gene unclear. Between the trimmed V and J ends, which lost 1 base and 6 bases, there was a span of 10 bases. Germline V lookup: CDR1 MDHEN, CDR2 SYDVKM. CDR3 size: 14 residues. The CDR3 DNA reads as TGTGCCAGCAGTTTATCGATTGGTGGAAACATTCAGTACTTC. Encoded protein: CASSLSIGGNIQYF.

The rearrangement joins TRBV19 to TRBJ1-1, with D possibly TRBD1 on 5 matching bases. The V gene's germline CDR1 is LNHDA and CDR2 SQIVND (reference sequence). Trimming cost V 3 bases and J 5 bases, with 19 bases left between them. The CDR3 has 16 amino acids. CDR3 in amino acids: CASSIRPGSPGTEAFF. Here the CDR3 DNA reads TGTGCCAGTAGTATTCGGCCAGGGTCTCCGGGAACTGAAGCTTTCTTT.

This clonotype was counted ten times or more. V and J are TRBV30 and TRBJ2-1; the match to TRBD2 covers 9 bases. The CDR3 loop spans 12 amino acids. V shed 3 bases, J shed 9 bases, and the junction held 3 bases outside the gene matches. CDR1 is GTSNPN and CDR2 is SVGIG in the germline V gene (reference sequence). CDR3 DNA sequence: TGTGCCTGGAGCCAGCGGGGGGTTGAGCAGTTCTTC. Encoded protein: CAWSQRGVEQFF. The full variable domain, its missing parts supplied by reference TRBV30 and TRBJ2-1, is SQTIHQWPATLVQPVGSPLSLECTVEGTSNPNLYWYRQAAGRGLQLLFYSVGIGQISSEVPQNLSASRPQDRQFILSSKKLLLSDSGFYLCAWSQRGVEQFFGPGTRLTVL.

The V gene is TRBV14, the J gene TRBJ2-7; D perhaps matches TRBD2 (6 bases). Trimming left V 4 bases short and J 2 bases short, with 15 bases between. Per germline, CDR1 SGHDN and CDR2 FVKESK. The CDR3 length is 15 residues. This chain's CDR3 is CASSPISGTTYEQYF. The CDR3 DNA reads TGTGCCAGCAGCCCCATTAGCGGCACTACCTACGAGCAGTACTTC. The whole variable domain, filled in from reference TRBV14 and TRBJ2-7, reads EAGVTQFPSHSVIEKGQTVTLRCDPISGHDNLYWYRRVMGKEIKFLLHFVKESKQDESGMPNNRFLAERTGGTYSTLKVQPAELEDSGVYFCASSPISGTTYEQYFGPGTRLTVT.

This clonotype occurred many times. The chain joins TRBV7-9 to TRBJ2-3, with 7 bases fitting TRBD1. V lost 3 bases, J lost 5 bases, and 11 bases stayed unmatched. The CDR3 is 16 amino acids. Germline CDR1 is SEHNR and CDR2 is FQNEAQ (reference sequence). CDR3 amino acids: CASSLVSGTVGDTQYF. In DNA form, the CDR3 reads TGTGCCAGCAGCTTGGTTTCTGGGACAGTAGGAGATACGCAGTATTTT.

This clonotype was observed many times. CDR3 DNA sequence: TGTGCCAGCAGTGACCTAGCGGACAGCTACGAGCAGTACTTC. It specifies CASSDLADSYEQYF. The chain couples TRBV6-1 to TRBJ2-7; perhaps TRBD2 as D (7 bases). Germline V CDR1 and CDR2: MNHNS, SASEGT. Trimming left V 3 bases short and J 3 bases short, with 12 bases between. CDR3 length equals 14 residues.

This clonotype was observed many times. The J gene is TRBJ2-2, the V gene TRBV30; 7 nucleotides align to TRBD1. The germline V gene has CDR1 GTSNPN and CDR2 SVGIG (reference sequence). The CDR3 covers 14 residues. V gave up 7 bases and J gave up 5 bases; unmatched junction bases: 10. The DNA for the CDR3 is TGTGCCTCCCCGAGGACAGGAAGGACCGGGGAGCTGTTTTTT. This gives the protein CASPRTGRTGELFF.